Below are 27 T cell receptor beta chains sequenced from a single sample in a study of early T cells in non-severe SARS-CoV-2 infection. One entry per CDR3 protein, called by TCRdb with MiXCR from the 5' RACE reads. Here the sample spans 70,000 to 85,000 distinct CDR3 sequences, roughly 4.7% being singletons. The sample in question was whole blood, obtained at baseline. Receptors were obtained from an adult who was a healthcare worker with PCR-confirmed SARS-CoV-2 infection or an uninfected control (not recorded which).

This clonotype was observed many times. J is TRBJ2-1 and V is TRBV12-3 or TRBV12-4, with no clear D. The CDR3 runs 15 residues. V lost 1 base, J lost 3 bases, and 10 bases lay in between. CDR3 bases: TGTGCCAGCAGTTTAGGTGCAGGTCGCTACAATGAGCAGTTCTTC. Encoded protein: CASSLGAGRYNEQFF.

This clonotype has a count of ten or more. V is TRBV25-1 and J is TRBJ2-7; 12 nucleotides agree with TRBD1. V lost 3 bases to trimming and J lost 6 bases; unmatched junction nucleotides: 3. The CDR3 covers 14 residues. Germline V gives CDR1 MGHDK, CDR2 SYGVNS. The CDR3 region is CASSEGTGGSEQYF. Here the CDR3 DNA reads TGTGCCAGCAGTGAGGGGACAGGGGGCAGCGAGCAGTACTTC.

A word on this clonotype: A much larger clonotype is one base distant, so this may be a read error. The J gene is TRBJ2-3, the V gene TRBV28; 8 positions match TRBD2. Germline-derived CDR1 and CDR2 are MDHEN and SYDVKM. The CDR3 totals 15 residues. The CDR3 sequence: CAGSLGGRRTDTQYF. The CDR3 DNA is TGTGCCGGCAGTTTAGGCGGGAGGCGTACAGATACGCAGTATTTT.

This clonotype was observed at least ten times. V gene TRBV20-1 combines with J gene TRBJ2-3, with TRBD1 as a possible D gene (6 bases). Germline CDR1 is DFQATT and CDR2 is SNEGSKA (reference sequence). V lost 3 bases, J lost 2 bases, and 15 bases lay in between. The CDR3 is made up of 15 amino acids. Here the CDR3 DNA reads TGCAGTGCTAGGGATTTTGGGGGCAACACAGATACGCAGTATTTT. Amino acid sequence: CSARDFGGNTDTQYF.

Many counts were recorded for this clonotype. This CDR3 reads CASSPNGGETGTLNEQFF. DNA for the CDR3: TGTGCCAGCAGCCCAAATGGGGGGGAAACCGGGACCCTGAATGAGCAGTTCTTC. This chain uses TRBV9 with TRBJ2-1; 7 bases fit TRBD2. After removal of 4 bases from V and 7 bases from J, the junction contained 20 bases not matched to a gene. The CDR3 covers 18 residues. Per germline, CDR1 SGDLS and CDR2 YYNGEE.

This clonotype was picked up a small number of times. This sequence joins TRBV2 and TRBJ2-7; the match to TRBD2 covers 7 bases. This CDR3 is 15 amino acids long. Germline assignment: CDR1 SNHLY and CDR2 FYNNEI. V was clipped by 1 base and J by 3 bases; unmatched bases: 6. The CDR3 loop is CASSEGASGFYEQYF. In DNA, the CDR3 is TGTGCCAGCAGTGAAGGGGCTAGCGGTTTCTACGAGCAGTACTTC.

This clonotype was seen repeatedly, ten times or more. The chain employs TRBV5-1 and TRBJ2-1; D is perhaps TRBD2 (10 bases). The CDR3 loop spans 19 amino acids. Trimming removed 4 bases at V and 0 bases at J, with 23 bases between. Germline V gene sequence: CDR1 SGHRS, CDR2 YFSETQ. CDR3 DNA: TGCGCCAGCAGCCAGGGACAGGGACTAGCGCTAAGCTCCTACAATGAGCAGTTCTTC. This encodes CASSQGQGLALSSYNEQFF.

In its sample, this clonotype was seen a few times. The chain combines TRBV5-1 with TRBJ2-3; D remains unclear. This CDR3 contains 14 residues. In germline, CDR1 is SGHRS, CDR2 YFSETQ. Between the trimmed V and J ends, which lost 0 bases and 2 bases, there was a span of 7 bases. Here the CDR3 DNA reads TGCGCCAGCAGCTTGGACAGCAACACAGATACGCAGTATTTT. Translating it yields CASSLDSNTDTQYF.

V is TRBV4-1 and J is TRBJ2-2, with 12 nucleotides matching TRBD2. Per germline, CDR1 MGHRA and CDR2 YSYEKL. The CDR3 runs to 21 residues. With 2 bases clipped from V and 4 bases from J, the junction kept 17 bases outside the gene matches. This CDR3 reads CASSQYLRLAGARWVTGELFF. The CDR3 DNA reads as TGCGCCAGCAGCCAATACCTGCGACTAGCGGGAGCGCGCTGGGTCACCGGGGAGCTGTTTTTT.

CDR3 sequence (DNA): TGTGCCTTCGAGACAGTACCTAATTCACCCCTCCACTTT. It specifies CAFETVPNSPLHF. The chain links TRBV30 to TRBJ1-6, with D maybe TRBD1 (5 bases). The V end was cut by 7 bases, the J end by 6 bases, with 13 bases between. CDR3 length: 13 amino acids. Per germline, CDR1 GTSNPN and CDR2 SVGIG (reference sequence).

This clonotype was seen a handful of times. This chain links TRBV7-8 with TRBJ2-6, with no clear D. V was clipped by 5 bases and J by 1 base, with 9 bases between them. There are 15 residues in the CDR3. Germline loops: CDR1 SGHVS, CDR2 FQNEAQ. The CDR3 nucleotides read TGTGCCAGCAGCCTCCGGATGTCTGGGGCCAACGTCCTGACTTTC. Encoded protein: CASSLRMSGANVLTF.

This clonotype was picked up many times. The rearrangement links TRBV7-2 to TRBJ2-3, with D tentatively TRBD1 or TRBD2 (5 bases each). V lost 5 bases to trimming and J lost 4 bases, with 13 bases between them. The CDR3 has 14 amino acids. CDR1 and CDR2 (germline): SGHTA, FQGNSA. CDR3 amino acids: CASSVGTLPDTQYF. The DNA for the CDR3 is TGTGCCAGCAGCGTTGGGACCCTTCCAGATACGCAGTATTTT.

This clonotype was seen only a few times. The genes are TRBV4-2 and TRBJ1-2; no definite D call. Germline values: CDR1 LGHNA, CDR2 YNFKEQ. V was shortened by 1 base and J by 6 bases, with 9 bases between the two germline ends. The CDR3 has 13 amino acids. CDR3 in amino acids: CASSQGGVDGYTF. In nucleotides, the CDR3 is TGTGCCAGCAGCCAAGGGGGAGTAGATGGCTACACCTTC.

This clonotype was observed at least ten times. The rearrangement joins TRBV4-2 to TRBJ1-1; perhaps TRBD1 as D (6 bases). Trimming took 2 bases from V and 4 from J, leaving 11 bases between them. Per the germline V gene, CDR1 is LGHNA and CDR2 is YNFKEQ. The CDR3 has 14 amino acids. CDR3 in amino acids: CASSQPRGGTEAFF. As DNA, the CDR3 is TGTGCCAGCAGCCAACCCAGGGGAGGCACTGAAGCTTTCTTT.

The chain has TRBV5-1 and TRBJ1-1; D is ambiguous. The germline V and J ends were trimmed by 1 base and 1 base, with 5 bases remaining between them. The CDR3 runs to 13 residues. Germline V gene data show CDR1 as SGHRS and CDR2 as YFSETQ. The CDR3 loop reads CASSLSANTEAFF. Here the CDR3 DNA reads TGCGCCAGCAGCTTGAGTGCGAACACTGAAGCTTTCTTT.

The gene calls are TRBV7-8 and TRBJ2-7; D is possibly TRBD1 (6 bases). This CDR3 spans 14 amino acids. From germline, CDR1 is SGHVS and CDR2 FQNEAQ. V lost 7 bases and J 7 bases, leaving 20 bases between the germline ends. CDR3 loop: CASTIAPGAGEQYF. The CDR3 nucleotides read TGTGCCAGCACCATCGCCCCAGGGGCTGGGGAGCAGTACTTC.

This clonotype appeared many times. This CDR3 reads CASSRIQGVNSYEQYF. The CDR3 region has the DNA TGTGCCAGCAGCCGAATTCAGGGGGTAAACTCCTACGAGCAGTACTTC. The chain employs TRBV7-6 and TRBJ2-7; 7 positions match TRBD1. V was clipped by 5 bases and J by 0 bases; unmatched bases: 10. The CDR3 runs 16 residues. Germline-derived CDR1 and CDR2 are SGHVS and FNYEAQ.

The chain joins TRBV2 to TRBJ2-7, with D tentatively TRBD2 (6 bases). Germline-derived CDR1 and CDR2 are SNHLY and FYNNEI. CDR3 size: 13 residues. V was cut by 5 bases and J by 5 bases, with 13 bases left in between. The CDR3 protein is CASSPGSLNEQYF. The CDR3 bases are TGTGCCAGCAGTCCCGGGAGTTTGAACGAGCAGTACTTC. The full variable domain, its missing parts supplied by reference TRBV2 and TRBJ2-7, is EPEVTQTPSHQVTQMGQEVILRCVPISNHLYFYWYRQILGQKVEFLVSFYNNEISEKSEIFDDQFSVERPDGSNFTLKIRSTKLEDSAMYFCASSPGSLNEQYFGPGTRLTVT.

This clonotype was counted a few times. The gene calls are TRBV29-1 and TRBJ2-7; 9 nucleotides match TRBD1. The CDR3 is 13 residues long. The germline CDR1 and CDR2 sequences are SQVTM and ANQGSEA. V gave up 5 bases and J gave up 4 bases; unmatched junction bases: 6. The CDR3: CSVRTGEKYEQYF. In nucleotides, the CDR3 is TGCAGCGTTAGGACAGGGGAGAAATACGAGCAGTACTTC.

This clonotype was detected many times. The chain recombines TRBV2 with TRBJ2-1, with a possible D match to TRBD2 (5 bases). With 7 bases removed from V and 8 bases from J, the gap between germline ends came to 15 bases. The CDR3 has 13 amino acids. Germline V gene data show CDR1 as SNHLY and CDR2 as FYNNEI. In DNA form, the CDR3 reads TGTGCCAGCACCGAGGGAACTCCCCATGAGCAGTTCTTC. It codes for CASTEGTPHEQFF.

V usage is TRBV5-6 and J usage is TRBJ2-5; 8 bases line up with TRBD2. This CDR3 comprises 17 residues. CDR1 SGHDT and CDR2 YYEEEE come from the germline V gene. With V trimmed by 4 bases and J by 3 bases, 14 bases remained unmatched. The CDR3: CASSLLREGPREETQYF. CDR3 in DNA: TGTGCCAGCAGCCTACTACGGGAGGGCCCTCGAGAAGAGACCCAGTACTTC.

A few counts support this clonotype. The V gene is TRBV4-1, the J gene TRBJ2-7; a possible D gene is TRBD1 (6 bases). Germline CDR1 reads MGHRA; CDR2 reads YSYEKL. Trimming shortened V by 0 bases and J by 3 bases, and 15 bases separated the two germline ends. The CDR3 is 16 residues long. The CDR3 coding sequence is TGCGCCAGCAGCCAAGATCTGGACAGCCCACACTACGAGCAGTACTTC. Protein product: CASSQDLDSPHYEQYF.

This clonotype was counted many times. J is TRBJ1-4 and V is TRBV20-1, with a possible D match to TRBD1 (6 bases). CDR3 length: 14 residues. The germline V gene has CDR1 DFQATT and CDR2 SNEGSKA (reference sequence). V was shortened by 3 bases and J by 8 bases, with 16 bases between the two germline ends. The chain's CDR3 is CSARQQGVREKLFF. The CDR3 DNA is TGCAGTGCTAGGCAACAGGGAGTTCGGGAAAAACTGTTTTTT.

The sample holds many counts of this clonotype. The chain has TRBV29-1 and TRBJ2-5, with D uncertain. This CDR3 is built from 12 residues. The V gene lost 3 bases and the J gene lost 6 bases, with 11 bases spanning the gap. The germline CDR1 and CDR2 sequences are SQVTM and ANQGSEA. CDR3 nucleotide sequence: TGCAGCGTTGAGACCCTGCGGCAGACCCAGTACTTC. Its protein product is CSVETLRQTQYF.

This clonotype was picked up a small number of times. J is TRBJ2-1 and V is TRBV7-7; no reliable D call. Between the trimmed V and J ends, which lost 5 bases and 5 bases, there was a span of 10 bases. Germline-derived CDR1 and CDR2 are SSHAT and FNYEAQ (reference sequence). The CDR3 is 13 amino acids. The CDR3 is CASSTGRNNEQFF. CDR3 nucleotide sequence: TGTGCCAGCAGCACTGGACGCAACAATGAGCAGTTCTTC.

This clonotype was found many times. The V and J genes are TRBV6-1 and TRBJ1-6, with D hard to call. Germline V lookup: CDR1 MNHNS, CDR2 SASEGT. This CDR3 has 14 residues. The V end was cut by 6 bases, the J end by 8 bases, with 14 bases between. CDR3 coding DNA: TGTGCCAGCAGGGTAGACGCATCCTATTCACCCCTCCACTTT. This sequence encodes CASRVDASYSPLHF.

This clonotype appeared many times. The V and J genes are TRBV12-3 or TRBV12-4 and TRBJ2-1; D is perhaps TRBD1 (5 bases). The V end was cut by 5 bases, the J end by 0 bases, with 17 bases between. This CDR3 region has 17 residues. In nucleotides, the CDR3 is TGTGCCAGCAGTATACACCCACAGGCCGGCTCCTACAATGAGCAGTTCTTC. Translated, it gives CASSIHPQAGSYNEQFF.